Only a few counts were recorded for the clone carrying this T cell receptor beta chain. Trimming cost V 5 bases and J 6 bases; bases outside gene matches: 7. Germline lookup yields CDR1 SGHNT and CDR2 YYREEE (reference sequence). The CDR3 is 14 residues long. This sample is drawn from a study of blood T cell repertoires in COVID-19. Sequencing was performed with immunoSEQ multiplex PCR; in TCRdb, only in-frame clones are kept and a portion is missing. The profile shows some 15,000 clones, 85% to 90% of them singletons. Input material: peripheral blood. The TCR originated in a woman in her seventies in a cohort sampled during active or convalescent COVID-19. V gene TRBV5-4 combines with J gene TRBJ1-2, with TRBD1 matching 10 bases. Here the CDR3 DNA reads TGTGCCAGCAGATGGACAGGGGGGGCTGATGGCTACACCTTC. Translation gives CASRWTGGADGYTF.